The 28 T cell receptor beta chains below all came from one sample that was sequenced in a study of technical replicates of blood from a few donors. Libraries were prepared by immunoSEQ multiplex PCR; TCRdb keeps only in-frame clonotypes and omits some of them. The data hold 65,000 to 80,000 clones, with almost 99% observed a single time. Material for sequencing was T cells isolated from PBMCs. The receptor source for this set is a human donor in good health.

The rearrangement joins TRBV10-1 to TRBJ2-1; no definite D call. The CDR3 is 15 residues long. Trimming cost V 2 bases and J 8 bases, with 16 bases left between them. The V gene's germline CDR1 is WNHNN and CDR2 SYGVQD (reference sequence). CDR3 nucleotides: TGCGCCAGCAGTGAGAGAGCGAACCCCCGGGATGAGCAGTTCTTC. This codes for CASSERANPRDEQFF.

The CDR3 bases are TGTGCCAGCAGGGCACGGACTAATACGCAGTATTTT. Translating gives CASRARTNTQYF. The chain is built from TRBV27 and TRBJ2-3; weak D call: TRBD2 (6 bases). Germline CDR1 MNHEY, CDR2 SMNVEV (reference sequence). V lost 6 bases and J 7 bases, leaving 11 bases between the germline ends. The CDR3 is made up of 12 amino acids.

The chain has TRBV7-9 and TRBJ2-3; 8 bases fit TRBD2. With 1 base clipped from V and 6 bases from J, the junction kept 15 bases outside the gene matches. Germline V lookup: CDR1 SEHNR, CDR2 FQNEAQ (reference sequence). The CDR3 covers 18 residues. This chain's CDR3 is CASSLGLTAGVFADTQYF. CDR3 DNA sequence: TGTGCCAGCAGCTTAGGTCTCACAGCGGGAGTATTCGCCGATACGCAGTATTTT.

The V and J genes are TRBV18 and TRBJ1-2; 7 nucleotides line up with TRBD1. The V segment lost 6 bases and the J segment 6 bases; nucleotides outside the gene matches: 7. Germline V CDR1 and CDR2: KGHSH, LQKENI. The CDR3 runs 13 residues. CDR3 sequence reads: CASSLGQMDGYTF. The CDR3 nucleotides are TGTGCCAGCTCCCTGGGACAGATGGATGGCTACACCTTC.

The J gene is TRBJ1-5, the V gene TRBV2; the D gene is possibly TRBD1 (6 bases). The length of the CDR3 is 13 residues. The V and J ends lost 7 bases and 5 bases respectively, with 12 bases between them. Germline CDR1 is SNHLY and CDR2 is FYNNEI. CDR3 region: CASNPQGYQPQHF. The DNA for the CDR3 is TGTGCCAGCAACCCACAGGGTTATCAGCCCCAGCATTTT. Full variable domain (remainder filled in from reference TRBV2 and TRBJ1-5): EPEVTQTPSHQVTQMGQEVILRCVPISNHLYFYWYRQILGQKVEFLVSFYNNEISEKSEIFDDQFSVERPDGSNFTLKIRSTKLEDSAMYFCASNPQGYQPQHFGDGTRLSIL.

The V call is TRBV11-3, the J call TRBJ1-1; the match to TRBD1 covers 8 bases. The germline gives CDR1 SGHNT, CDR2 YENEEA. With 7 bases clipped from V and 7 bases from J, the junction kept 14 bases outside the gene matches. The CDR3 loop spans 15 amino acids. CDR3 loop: CASTPSGAGGSEAFF. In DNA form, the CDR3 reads TGTGCCAGCACCCCCTCCGGGGCAGGGGGCAGTGAAGCTTTCTTT.

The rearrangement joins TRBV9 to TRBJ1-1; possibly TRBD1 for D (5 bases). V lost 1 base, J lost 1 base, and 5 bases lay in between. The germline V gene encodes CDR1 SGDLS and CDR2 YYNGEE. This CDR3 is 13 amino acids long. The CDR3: CASSVQGNTEAFF. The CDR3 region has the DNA TGTGCCAGCAGCGTACAGGGGAACACTGAAGCTTTCTTT.

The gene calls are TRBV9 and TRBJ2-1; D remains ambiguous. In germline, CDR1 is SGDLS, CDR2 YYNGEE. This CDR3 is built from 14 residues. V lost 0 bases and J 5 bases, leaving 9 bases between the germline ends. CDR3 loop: CASSVVAGNNEQFF. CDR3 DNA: TGTGCCAGCAGCGTAGTAGCCGGAAACAATGAGCAGTTCTTC.

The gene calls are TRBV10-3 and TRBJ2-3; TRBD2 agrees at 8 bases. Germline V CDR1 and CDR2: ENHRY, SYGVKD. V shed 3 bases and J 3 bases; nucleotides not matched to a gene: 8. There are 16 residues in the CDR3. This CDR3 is CAISDVVAGITDTQYF. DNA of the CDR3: TGTGCCATCAGTGATGTGGTAGCGGGAATAACAGATACGCAGTATTTT.

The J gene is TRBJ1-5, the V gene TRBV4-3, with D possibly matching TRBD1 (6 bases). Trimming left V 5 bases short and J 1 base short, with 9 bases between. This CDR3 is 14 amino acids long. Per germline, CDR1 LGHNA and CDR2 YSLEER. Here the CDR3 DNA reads TGCGCCAGCAGCACAGACAGGAGCAATCAGCCCCAGCATTTT. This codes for CASSTDRSNQPQHF.

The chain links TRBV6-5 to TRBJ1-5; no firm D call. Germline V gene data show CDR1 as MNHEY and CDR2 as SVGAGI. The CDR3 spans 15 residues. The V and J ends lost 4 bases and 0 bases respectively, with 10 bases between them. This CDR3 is CASSSVPYSNQPQHF. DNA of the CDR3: TGTGCCAGCAGTTCCGTTCCCTATAGCAATCAGCCCCAGCATTTT.

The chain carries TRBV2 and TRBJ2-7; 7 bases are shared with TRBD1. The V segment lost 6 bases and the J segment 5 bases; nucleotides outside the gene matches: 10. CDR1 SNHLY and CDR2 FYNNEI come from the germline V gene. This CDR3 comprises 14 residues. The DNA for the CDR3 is TGTGCCAGCAGGGTCGGCGGACAGGTCCACGAGCAGTACTTC. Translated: CASRVGGQVHEQYF. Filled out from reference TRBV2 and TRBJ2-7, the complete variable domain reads EPEVTQTPSHQVTQMGQEVILRCVPISNHLYFYWYRQILGQKVEFLVSFYNNEISEKSEIFDDQFSVERPDGSNFTLKIRSTKLEDSAMYFCASRVGGQVHEQYFGPGTRLTVT.

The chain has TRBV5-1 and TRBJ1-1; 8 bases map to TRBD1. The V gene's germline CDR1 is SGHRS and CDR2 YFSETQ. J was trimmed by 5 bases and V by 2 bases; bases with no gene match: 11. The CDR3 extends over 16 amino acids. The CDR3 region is CASSLGQGARSTEAFF. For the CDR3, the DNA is TGCGCCAGCAGCTTAGGCCAGGGGGCGCGATCTACTGAAGCTTTCTTT.

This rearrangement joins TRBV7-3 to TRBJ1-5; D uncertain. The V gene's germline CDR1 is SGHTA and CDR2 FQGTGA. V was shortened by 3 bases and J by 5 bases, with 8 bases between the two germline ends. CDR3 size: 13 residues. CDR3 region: CASSLGGDQPQHF. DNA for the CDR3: TGTGCCAGCAGCTTGGGCGGGGATCAGCCCCAGCATTTT.

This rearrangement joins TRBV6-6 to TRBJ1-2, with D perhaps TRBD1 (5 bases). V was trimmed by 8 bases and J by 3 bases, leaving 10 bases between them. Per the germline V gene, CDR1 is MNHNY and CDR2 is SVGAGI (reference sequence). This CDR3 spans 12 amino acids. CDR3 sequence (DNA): TGTGCCAGCGGTCTACAGGACTATGGCTACACCTTC. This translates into CASGLQDYGYTF.

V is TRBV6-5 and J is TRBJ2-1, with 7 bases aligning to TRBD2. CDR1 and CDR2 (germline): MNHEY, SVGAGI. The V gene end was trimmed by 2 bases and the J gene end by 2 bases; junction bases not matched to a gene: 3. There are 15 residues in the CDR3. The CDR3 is CASSYGAGTYNEQFF. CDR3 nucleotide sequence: TGTGCCAGCAGTTACGGAGCGGGGACCTACAATGAGCAGTTCTTC.

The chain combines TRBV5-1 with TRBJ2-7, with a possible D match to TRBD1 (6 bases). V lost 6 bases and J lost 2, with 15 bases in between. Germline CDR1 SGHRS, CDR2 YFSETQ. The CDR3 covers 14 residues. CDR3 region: CASKSQGTTYEQYF. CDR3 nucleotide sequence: TGCGCCAGCAAGAGCCAGGGGACCACCTACGAGCAGTACTTC.

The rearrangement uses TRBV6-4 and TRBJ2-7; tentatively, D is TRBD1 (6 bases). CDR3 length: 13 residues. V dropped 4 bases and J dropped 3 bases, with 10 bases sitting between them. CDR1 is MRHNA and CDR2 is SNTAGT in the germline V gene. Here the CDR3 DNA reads TGTGCCAGCAGTGTTCACAGGGACTACGAGCAGTACTTC. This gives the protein CASSVHRDYEQYF.

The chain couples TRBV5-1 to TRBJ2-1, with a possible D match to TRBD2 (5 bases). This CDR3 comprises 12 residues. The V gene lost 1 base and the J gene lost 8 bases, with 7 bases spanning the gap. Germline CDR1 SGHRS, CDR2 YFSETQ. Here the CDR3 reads CASSLKRDEQFF. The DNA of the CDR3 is TGCGCCAGCAGCTTGAAGAGGGATGAGCAGTTCTTC.

CDR3 nucleotide sequence: TGCGCCAGCAGCCAGGGACTAGCGGGAACCCGCGGTGAGCAGTTCTTC. As protein: CASSQGLAGTRGEQFF. This chain uses TRBV4-1 with TRBJ2-1; TRBD2 agrees at 13 bases. The CDR3 is 16 residues long. Germline V gene data show CDR1 as MGHRA and CDR2 as YSYEKL. The V gene end was trimmed by 3 bases and the J gene end by 9 bases; junction bases not matched to a gene: 8.

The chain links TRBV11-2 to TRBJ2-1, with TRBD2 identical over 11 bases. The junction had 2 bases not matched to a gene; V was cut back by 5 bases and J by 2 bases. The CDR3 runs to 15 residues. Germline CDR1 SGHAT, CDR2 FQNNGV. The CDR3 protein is CASSPTSGAYNEQFF. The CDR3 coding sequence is TGTGCCAGCAGCCCGACTAGCGGGGCCTACAATGAGCAGTTCTTC.

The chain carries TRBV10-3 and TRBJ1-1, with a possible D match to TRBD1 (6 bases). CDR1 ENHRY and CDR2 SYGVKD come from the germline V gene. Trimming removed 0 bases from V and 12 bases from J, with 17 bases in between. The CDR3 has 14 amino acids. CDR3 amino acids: CAISESAGQRGTFF. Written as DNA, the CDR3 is TGTGCCATCAGTGAGTCGGCCGGACAGCGAGGGACTTTCTTT.

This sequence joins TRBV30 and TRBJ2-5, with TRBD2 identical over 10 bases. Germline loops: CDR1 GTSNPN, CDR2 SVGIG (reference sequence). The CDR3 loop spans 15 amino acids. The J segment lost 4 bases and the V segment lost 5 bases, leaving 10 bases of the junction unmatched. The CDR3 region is CAWETGTSAPETQYF. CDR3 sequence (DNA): TGTGCCTGGGAGACCGGGACTAGCGCGCCAGAGACCCAGTACTTC.

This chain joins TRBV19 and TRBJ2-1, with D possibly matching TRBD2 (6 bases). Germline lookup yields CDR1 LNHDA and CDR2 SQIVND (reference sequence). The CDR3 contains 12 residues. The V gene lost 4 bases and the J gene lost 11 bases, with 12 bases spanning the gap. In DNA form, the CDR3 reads TGTGCCAGTAGTAGGGCGGAGGGGAAGCAGTTCTTC. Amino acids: CASSRAEGKQFF. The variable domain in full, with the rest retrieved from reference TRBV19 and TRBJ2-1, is DGGITQSPKYLFRKEGQNVTLSCEQNLNHDAMYWYRQDPGQGLRLIYYSQIVNDFQKGDIAEGYSVSREKKESFPLTVTSAQKNPTAFYLCASSRAEGKQFFGPGTRLTVL.

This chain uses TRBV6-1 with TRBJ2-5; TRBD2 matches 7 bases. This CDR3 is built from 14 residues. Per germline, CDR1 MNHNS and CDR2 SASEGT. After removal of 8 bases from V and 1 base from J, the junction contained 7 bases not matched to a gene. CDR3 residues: CASEAGLGQETQYF. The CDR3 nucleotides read TGTGCCAGCGAAGCGGGATTAGGCCAAGAGACCCAGTACTTC.

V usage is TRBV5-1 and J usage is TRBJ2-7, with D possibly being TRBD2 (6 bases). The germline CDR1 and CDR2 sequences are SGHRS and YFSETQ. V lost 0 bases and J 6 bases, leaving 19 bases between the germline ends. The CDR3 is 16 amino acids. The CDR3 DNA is TGCGCCAGCAGCTTGGGGGGTAGCGGAAACGGTCCCGAGCAGTACTTC. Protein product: CASSLGGSGNGPEQYF.

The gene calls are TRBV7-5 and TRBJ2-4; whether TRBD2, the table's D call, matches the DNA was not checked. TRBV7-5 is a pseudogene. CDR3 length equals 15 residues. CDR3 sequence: CVRVAAEGAKNIQYF. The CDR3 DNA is TGTGTCAGGGTAGCGGCAGAGGGAGCCAAAAACATTCAGTACTTC.

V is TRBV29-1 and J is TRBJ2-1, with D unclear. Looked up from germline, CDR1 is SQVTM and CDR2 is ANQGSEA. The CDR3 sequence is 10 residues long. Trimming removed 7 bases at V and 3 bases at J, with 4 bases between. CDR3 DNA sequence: TGCAGCGCGGGCTACAATGAGCAGTTCTTC. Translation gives CSAGYNEQFF.